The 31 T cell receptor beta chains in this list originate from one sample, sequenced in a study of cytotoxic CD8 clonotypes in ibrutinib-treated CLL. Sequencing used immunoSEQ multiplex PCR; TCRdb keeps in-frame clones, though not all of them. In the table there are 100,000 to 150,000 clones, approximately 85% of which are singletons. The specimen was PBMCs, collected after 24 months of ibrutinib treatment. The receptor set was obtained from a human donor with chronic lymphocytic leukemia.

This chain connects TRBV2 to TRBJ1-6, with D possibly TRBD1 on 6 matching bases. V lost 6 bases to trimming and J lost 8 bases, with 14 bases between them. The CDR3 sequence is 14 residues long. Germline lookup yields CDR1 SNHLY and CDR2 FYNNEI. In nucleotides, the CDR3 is TGTGCCAGCAGAAAACAGGGTTTTGATTCACCCCTCCACTTT. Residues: CASRKQGFDSPLHF. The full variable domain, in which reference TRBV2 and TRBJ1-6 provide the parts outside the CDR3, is EPEVTQTPSHQVTQMGQEVILRCVPISNHLYFYWYRQILGQKVEFLVSFYNNEISEKSEIFDDQFSVERPDGSNFTLKIRSTKLEDSAMYFCASRKQGFDSPLHFGNGTRLTVT.

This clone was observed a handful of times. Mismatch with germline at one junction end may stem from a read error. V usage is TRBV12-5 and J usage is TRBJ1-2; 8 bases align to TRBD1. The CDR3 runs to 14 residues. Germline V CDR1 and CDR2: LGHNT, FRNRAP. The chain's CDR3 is CASGLSSQGASMSF. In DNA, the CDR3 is TGTGCTAGTGGTTTGTCGTCGCAGGGGGCTTCCATGTCCTTC. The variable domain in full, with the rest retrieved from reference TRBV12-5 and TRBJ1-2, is DARVTQTPRHKVTEMGQEVTMRCQPILGHNTVFWYRQTMMQGLELLAYFRNRAPLDDSGMPKDRFSAEMPDATLATLKIQPSEPRDSAVYFCASGLSSQGASMSFGSGTRLTVV.

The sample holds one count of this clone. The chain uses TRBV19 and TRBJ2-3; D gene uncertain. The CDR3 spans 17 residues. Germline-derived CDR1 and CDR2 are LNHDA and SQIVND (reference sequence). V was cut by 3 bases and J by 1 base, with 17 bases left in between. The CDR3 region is CASSISSTLGRTDTQYF. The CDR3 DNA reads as TGTGCCAGTAGTATTTCTTCGACTTTAGGCCGCACAGATACGCAGTATTTT.

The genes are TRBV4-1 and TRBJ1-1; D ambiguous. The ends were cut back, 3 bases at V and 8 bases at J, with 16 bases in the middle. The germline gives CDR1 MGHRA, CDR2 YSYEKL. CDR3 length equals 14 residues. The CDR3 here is CASSHGSPPLEAFF. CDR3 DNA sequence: TGCGCCAGCAGCCATGGGTCCCCCCCGCTGGAAGCTTTCTTT.

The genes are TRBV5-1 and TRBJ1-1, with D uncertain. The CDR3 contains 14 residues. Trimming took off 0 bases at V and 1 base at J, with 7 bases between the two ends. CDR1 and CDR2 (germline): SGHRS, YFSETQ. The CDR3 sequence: CASSLEGPNTEAFF. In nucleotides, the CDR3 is TGCGCCAGCAGCTTGGAAGGGCCGAACACTGAAGCTTTCTTT.

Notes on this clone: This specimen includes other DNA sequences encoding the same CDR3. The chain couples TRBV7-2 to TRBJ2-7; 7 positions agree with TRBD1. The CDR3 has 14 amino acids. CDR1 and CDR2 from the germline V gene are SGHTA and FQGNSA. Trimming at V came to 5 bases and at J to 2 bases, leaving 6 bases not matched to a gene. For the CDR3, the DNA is TGTGCCAGCAGCACACGACAGGGAGCCTACGAGCAGTACTTC. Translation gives CASSTRQGAYEQYF.

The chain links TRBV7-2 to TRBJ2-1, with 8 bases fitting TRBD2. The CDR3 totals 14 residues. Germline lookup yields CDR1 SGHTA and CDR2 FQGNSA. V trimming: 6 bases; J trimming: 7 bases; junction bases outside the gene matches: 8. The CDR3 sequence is CASRTGLVLNEQFF. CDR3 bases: TGTGCCAGCAGGACGGGACTAGTCCTAAATGAGCAGTTCTTC.

The CDR3: CASSPAAGGGGANVLTF. CDR3 sequence (DNA): TGTGCCAGCTCACCCGCCGCAGGGGGCGGTGGGGCCAACGTCCTGACTTTC. The chain joins TRBV18 to TRBJ2-6, with TRBD1 matching 8 bases. V lost 3 bases to trimming and J lost 3 bases; unmatched junction nucleotides: 7. The CDR3 length is 17 residues. Looked up from germline, CDR1 is KGHSH and CDR2 is LQKENI.

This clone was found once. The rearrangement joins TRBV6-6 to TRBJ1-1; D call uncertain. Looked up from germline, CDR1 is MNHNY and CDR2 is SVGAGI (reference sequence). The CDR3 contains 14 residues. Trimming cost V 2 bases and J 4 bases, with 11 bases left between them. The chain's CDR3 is CASSYRVGATEAFF. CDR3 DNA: TGTGCCAGCAGTTACAGGGTGGGCGCCACTGAAGCTTTCTTT.

As DNA, the CDR3 is TGCGCCAGCAGCTACAGCGGGCAGGGGTCATCCAATGGCTACACCTTC. It encodes CASSYSGQGSSNGYTF. This rearrangement joins TRBV5-1 to TRBJ1-2, with D maybe TRBD1 (6 bases). V lost 3 bases to trimming and J lost 6 bases, with 21 bases between them. Germline CDR1 is SGHRS and CDR2 is YFSETQ. The CDR3 is 16 amino acids. Full variable domain (remainder filled in from reference TRBV5-1 and TRBJ1-2): KAGVTQTPRYLIKTRGQQVTLSCSPISGHRSVSWYQQTPGQGLQFLFEYFSETQRNKGNFPGRFSGRQFSNSRSEMNVSTLELGDSALYLCASSYSGQGSSNGYTFGSGTRLTVV.

Here the CDR3 DNA reads TGCGCCAGCAGCGAGGGGACAGGGGACTACAATGAGCAGTTCTTC. It encodes CASSEGTGDYNEQFF. The chain has TRBV5-1 and TRBJ2-1; TRBD1 agrees at 10 bases. In germline, CDR1 is SGHRS, CDR2 YFSETQ. The J segment lost 3 bases and the V segment lost 4 bases, leaving 4 bases of the junction unmatched. CDR3 length equals 15 residues.

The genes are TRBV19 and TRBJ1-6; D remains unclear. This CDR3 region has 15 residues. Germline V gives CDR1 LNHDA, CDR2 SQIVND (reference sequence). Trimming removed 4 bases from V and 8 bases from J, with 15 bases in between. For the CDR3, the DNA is TGTGCCAGTAGTAGAGAAGGTTCTGGAGATTCACCCCTCCACTTT. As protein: CASSREGSGDSPLHF.

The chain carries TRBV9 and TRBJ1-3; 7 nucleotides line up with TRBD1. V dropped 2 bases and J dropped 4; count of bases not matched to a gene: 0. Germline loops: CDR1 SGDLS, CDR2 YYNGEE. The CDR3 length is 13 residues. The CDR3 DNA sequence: TGTGCCAGCAGCGTGACAGGGGGAAACACCATATATTTT. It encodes CASSVTGGNTIYF.

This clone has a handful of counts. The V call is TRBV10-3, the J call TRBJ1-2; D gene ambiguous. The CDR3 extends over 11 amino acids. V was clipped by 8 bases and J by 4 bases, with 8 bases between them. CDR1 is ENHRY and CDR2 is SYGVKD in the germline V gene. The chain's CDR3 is CAISNSYGYTF. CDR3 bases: TGTGCCATCTCAAATAGCTATGGCTACACCTTC.

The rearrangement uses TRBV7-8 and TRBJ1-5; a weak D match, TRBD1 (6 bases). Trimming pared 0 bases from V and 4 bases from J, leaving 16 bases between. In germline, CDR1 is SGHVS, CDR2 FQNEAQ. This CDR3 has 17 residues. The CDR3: CASSLAGSGAGNQPQHF. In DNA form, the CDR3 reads TGTGCCAGCAGCTTAGCGGGGTCAGGGGCCGGTAATCAGCCCCAGCATTTT.

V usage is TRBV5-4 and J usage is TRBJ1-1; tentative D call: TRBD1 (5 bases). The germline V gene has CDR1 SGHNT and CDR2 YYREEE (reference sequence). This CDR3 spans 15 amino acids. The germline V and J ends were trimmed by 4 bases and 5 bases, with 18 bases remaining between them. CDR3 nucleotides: TGTGCCAGCAGCCTTACTTCCGGCGGGGGGACTGAAGCTTTCTTT. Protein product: CASSLTSGGGTEAFF.

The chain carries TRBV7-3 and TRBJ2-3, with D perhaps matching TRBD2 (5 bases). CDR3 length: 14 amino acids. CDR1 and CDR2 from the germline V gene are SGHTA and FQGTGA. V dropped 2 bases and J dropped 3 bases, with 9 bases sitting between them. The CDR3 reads CASSLASSTDTQYF. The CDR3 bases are TGTGCCAGCAGCTTAGCTAGCTCGACAGATACGCAGTATTTT.

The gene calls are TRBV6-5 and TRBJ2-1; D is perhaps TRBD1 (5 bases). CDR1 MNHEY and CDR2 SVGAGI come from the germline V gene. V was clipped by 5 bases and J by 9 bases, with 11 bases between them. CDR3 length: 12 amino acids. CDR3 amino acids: CASSPGWGEQFF. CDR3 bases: TGTGCCAGCAGTCCAGGGTGGGGTGAGCAGTTCTTC.

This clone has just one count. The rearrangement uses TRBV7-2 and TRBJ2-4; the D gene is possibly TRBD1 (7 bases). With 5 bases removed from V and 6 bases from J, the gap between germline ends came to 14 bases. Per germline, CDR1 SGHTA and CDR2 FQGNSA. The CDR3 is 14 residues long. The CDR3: CASSRGTASNIQYF. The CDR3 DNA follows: TGTGCCAGCAGCCGCGGGACAGCATCAAACATTCAGTACTTC.

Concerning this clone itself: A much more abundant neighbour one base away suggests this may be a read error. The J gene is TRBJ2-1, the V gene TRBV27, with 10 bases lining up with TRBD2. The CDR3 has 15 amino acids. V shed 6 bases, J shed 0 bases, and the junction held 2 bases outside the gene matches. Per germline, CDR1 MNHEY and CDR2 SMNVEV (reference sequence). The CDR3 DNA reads TGTGCCAGCAGCTCTAGCGGGAGCTCCTACAATGAGCAGTTCTTC. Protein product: CASSSSGSSYNEQFF.

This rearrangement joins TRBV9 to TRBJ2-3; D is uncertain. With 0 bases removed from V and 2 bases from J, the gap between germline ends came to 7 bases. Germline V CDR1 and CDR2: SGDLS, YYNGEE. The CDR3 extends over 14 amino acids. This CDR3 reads CASSVGFTTDTQYF. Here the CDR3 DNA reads TGTGCCAGCAGCGTAGGTTTCACCACAGATACGCAGTATTTT.

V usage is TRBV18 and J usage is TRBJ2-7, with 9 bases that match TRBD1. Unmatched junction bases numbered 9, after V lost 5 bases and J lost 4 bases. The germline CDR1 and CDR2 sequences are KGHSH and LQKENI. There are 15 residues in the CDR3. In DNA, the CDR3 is TGTGCCAGCTCAATGACGGGACAGGGCTATTACGAGCAGTACTTC. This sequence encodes CASSMTGQGYYEQYF.

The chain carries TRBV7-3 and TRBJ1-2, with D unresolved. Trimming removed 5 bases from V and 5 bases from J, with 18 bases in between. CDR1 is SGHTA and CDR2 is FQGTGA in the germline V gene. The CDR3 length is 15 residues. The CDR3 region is CASSPQATLGYGYTF. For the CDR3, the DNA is TGTGCCAGCAGCCCGCAGGCCACTCTTGGGTATGGCTACACCTTC.

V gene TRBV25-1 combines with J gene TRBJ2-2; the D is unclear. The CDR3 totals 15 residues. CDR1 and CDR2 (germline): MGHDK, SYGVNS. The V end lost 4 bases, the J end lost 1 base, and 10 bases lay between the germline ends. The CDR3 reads CASSVSGKNTGELFF. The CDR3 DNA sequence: TGTGCCAGCAGTGTCTCAGGAAAGAACACCGGGGAGCTGTTTTTT. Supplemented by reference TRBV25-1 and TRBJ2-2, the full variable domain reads EADIYQTPRYLVIGTGKKITLECSQTMGHDKMYWYQQDPGMELHLIHYSYGVNSTEKGDLSSESTVSRIRTEHFPLTLESARPSHTSQYLCASSVSGKNTGELFFGEGSRLTVL.

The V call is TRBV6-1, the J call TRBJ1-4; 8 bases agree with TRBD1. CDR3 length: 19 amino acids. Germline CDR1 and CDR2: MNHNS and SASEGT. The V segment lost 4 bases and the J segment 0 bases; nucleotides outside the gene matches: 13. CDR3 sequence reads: CASSAHRGGTGATNEKLFF. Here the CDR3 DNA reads TGTGCCAGCAGTGCTCACAGGGGGGGCACCGGCGCAACTAATGAAAAACTGTTTTTT.

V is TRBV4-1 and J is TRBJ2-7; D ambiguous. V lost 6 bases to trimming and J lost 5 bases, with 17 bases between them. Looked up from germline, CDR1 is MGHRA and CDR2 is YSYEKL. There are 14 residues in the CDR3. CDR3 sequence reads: CASSLDRLQDEQYF. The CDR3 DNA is TGCGCCAGCAGTCTGGATAGGCTTCAGGACGAGCAGTACTTC.

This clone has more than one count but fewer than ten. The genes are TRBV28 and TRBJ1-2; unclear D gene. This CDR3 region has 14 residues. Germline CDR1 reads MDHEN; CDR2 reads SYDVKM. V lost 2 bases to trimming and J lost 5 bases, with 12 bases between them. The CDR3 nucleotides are TGTGCCAGCAGTTTAAGGGCTAGATTTTATGGCTACACCTTC. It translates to CASSLRARFYGYTF.

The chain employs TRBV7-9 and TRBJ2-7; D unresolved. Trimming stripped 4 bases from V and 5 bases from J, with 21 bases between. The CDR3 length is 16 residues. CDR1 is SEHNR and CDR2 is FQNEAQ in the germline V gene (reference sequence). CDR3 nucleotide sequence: TGTGCCAGCAGCTCCAGACGTCCGATAACCCACGACGAGCAGTACTTC. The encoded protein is CASSSRRPITHDEQYF.

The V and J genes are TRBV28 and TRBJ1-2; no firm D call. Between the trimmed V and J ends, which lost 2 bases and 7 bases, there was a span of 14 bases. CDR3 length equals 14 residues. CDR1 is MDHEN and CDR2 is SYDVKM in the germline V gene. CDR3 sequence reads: CASSLLGNAFGYTF. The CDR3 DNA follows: TGTGCCAGCAGTTTACTCGGGAATGCTTTTGGCTACACCTTC.

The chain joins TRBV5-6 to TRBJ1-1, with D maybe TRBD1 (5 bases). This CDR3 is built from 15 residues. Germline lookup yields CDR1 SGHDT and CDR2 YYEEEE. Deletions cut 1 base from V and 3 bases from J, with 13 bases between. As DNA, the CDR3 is TGTGCCAGCAGCTTGCTCGGGGGTGCGGACACTGAAGCTTTCTTT. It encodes CASSLLGGADTEAFF.

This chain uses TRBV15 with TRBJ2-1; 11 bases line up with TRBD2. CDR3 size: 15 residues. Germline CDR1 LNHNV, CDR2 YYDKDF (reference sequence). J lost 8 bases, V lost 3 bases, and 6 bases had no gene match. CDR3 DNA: TGTGCCACCAGCAGTAATAGCGGGGGGGGTTATGAGCAGTTCTTC. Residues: CATSSNSGGGYEQFF.